This T cell receptor (beta chain) was sequenced during a study of regulatory T cells in long-lasting Graves disease. Study results and caveats: Rather than thyroid tissue, only peripheral blood underwent study. Persistent patients had more shared public clonotypes (under 3,000) than new patients (about 970). Accuracy might have suffered from few samples.

CDR3 regions were amplified by Arm-PCR using iRepertoire HTBI primers to build TCR beta libraries. Source study methods: Across the samples, identification revealed approximately 66 TRBV and about 15 TRBJ segments. TCRdb called the multiplex PCR reads again in MiXCR, with one record for every CDR3 protein. The V and J calls, along with clone size, are taken from TCRdb and not from the paper's own processing. The sample lists about 470,000 distinct CDR3 sequences; less than 25% were seen once. Time point specified: persistent/refractory GD, antithyroid drugs over 5 years with positive TRAb. After RNA was extracted from PBMCs, the TCR library was made from it. This clonotype occurred many times. Its specificity is not known. Germline lookup yields CDR1 DFQATT and CDR2 SNEGSKA (reference sequence). The V end lost 1 base, the J end lost 3 bases, and 7 bases lay between the germline ends. This CDR3 has 12 amino acids.

Sequenced here: peripheral blood mononuclear cells (PBMCs), sampled when the disease was refractory, from a patient treated with antithyroid drugs. The rearrangement links TRBV20-1 to TRBJ2-7; TRBD2 might be the D (5 bases). This TCR was sampled from a female donor with Graves disease. The CDR3 DNA follows: TGCAGTGCTAGAGGTGAGGGCTACGAGCAGTACTTC. Protein product: CSARGEGYEQYF.